This T cell receptor (beta chain) was identified in a study of T cells in narcolepsy. Overall study context: Donors had narcolepsy type 1 or type 2, or were healthy controls. Study-level points and caveats: Autoreactive clonotypes reportedly recurred in blood of same and different patients, not controls. Some memory CD4+ repertoires had no autoreactive clone sequences. HCRT-specific and TRIB2-specific autoreactive clonotypes appeared among same-patient CSF and blood CD4+ clonotypes.

Germline V gene data show CDR1 as LGHNA and CDR2 as YNFKEQ. The CDR3 has 21 residues. The germline V and J ends were trimmed by 0 bases and 0 bases, with 24 bases remaining between them. This clone was found a few times. Its antigen remains unidentified. Sequencing was performed with immunoSEQ multiplex PCR; in TCRdb, only in-frame clones are kept and a portion is missing. This sample carries tens of thousands of clones, more than 70% of them seen once, and the ten largest clones take roughly 1.2%. The sequenced sample consisted of CD45RA- memory CD4+ T cells from PBMCs. J is TRBJ1-3 and V is TRBV4-2; unclear D gene. The receptor was derived from a human donor with narcolepsy. The CDR3 loop is CASSQEGIGKGRVSSGNTIYF. The DNA of the CDR3 is TGTGCCAGCAGCCAAGAGGGGATCGGGAAAGGGCGCGTGAGCTCTGGAAACACCATATATTTT.